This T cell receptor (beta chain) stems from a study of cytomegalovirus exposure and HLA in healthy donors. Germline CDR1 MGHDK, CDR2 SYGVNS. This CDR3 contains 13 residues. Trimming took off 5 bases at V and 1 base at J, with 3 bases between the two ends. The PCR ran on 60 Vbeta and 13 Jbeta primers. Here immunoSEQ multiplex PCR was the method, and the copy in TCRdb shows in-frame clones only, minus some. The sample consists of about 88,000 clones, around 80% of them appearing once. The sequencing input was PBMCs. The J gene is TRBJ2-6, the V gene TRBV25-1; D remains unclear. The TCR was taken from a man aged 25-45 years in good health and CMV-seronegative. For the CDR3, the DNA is TGTGCCAGCAGTCTATCTGGGGCCAACGTCCTGACTTTC. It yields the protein CASSLSGANVLTF. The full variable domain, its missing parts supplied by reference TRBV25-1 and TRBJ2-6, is EADIYQTPRYLVIGTGKKITLECSQTMGHDKMYWYQQDPGMELHLIHYSYGVNSTEKGDLSSESTVSRIRTEHFPLTLESARPSHTSQYLCASSLSGANVLTFGAGSRLTVL.